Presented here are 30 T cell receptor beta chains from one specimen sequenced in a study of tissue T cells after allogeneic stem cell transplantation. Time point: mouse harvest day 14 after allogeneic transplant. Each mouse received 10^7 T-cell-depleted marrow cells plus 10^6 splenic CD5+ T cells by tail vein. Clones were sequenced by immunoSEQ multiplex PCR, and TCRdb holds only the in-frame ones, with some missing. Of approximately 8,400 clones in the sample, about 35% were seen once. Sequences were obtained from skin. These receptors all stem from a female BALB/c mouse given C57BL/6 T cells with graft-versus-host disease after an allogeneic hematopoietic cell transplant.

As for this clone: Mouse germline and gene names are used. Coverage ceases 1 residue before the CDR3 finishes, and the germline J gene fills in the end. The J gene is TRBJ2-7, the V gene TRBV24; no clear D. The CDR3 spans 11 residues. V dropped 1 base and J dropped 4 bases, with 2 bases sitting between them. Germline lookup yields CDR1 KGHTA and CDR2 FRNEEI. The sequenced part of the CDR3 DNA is TGTGCCAGCAGTCTGTGGTATGAACAGTAC. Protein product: CASSLWYEQY. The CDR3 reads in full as CASSLWYEQYF.

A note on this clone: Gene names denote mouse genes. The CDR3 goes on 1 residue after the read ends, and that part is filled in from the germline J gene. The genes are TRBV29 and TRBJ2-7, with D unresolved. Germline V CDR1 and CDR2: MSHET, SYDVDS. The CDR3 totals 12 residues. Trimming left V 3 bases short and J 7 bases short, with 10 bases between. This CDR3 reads CASSLRGWEQYF. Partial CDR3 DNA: TGTGCTAGCAGTTTGAGAGGGTGGGAACAGTAC.

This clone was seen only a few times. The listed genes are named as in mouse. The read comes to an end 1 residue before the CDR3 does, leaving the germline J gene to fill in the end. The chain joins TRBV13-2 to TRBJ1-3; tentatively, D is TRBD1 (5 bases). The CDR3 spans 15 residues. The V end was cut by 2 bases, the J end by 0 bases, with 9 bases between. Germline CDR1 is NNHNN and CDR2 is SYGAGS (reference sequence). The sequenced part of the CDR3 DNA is TGTGCCAGCGGTGAGAGGACACTTTCTGGAAATACGCTCTAT. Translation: CASGERTLSGNTLY. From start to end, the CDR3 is CASGERTLSGNTLYF.

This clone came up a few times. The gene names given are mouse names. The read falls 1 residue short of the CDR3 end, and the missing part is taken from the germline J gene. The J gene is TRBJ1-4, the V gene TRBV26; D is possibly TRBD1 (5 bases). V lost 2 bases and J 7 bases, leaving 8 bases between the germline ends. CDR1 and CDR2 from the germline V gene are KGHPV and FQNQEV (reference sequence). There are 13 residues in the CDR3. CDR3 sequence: CASSLGGGERLFF. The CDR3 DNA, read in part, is TGTGCCAGCAGTCTGGGCGGGGGCGAAAGATTATTT.

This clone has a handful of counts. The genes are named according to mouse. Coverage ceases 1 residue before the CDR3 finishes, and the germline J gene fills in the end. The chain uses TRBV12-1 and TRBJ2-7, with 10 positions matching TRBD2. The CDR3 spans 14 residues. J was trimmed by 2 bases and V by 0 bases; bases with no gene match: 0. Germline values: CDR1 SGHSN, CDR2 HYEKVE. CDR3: CASSLDWGAYEQYF. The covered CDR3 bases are TGTGCCAGCTCTCTCGACTGGGGGGCCTATGAACAGTAC.

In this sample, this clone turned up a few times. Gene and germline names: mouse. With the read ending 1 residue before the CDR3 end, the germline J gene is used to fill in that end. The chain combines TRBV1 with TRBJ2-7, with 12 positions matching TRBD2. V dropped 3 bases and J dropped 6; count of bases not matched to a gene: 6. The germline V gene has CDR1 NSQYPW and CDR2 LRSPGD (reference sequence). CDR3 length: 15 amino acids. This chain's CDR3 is CTCSARLGGRLEQYF. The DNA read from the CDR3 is TGCACCTGCAGTGCCCGACTGGGGGGGCGCCTTGAACAGTAC.

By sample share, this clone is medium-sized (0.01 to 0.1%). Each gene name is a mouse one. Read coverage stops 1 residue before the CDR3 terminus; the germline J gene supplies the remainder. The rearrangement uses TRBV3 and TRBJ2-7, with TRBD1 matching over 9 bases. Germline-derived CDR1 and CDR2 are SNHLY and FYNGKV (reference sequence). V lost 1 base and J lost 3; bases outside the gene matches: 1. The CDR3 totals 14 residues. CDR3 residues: CASSLDRGLYEQYF. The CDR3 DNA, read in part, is TGTGCCAGCAGCTTAGACAGGGGGCTCTATGAACAGTAC.

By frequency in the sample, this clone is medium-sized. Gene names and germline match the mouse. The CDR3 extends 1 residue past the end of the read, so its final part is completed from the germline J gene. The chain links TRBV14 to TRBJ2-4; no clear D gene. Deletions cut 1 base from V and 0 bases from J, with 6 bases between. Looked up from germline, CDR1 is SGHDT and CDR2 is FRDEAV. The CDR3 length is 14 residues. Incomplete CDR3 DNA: TGTGCCAGCAGTTTCCCGGGAAGTCAAAACACCTTGTAC. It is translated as CASSFPGSQNTLY. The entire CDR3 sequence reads CASSFPGSQNTLYF.

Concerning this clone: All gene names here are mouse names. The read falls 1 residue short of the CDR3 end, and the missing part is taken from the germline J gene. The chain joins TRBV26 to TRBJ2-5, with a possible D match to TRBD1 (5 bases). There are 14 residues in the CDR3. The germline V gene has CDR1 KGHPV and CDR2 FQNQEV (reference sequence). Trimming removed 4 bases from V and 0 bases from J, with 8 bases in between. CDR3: CASSRTHNQDTQYF. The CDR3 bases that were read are TGTGCCAGCAGTCGGACACATAACCAAGACACCCAGTAC.

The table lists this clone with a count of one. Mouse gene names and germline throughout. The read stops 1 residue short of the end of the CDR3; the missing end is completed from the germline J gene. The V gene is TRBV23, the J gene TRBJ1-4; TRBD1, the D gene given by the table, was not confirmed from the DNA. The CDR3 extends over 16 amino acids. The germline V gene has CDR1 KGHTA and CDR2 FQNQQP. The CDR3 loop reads CSSSQSGQGADERLFF. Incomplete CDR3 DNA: TGCTCCAGCAGTCAATCGGGACAGGGGGCGGACGAAAGATTATTT.

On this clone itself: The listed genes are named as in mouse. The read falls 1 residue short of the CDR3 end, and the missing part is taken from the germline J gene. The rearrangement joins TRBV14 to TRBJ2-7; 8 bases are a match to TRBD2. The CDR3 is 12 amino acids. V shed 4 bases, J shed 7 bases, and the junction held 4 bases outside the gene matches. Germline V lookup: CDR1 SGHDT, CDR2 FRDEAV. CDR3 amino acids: CASSPYWGEQYF. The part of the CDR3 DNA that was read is TGTGCCAGCAGTCCCTACTGGGGGGAACAGTAC.

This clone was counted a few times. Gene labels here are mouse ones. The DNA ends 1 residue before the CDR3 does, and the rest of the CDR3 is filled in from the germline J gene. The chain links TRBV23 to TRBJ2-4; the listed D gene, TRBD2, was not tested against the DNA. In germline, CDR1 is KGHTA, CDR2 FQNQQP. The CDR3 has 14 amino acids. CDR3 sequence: CSSSPWTGQNTLYF. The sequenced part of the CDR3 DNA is TGCTCCAGCAGTCCCTGGACTGGTCAAAACACCTTGTAC.

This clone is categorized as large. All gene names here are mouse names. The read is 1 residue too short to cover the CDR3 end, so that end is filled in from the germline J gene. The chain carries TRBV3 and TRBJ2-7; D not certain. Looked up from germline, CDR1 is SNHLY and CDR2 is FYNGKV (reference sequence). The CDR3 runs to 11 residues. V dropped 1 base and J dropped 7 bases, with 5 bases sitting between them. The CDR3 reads CASSLGVEQYF. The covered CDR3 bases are TGTGCCAGCAGCTTAGGGGTGGAACAGTAC.

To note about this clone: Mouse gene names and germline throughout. The CDR3 bases that were read are TGTGCCTGGAGTTTCAGGGGCAACACAGAAGTCTTC. It specifies CAWSFRGNTEVF. The complete CDR3 protein is CAWSFRGNTEVFF. The chain joins TRBV31 to TRBJ1-1; tentatively, D is TRBD1 (6 bases). The observed sequence ends 1 residue before the CDR3 terminus, with the missing tail filled in from the germline J gene. Germline CDR1 reads GKSSPN; CDR2 reads SITVG. This CDR3 spans 13 amino acids. Trimming removed 2 bases from V and 2 bases from J, with 9 bases in between.

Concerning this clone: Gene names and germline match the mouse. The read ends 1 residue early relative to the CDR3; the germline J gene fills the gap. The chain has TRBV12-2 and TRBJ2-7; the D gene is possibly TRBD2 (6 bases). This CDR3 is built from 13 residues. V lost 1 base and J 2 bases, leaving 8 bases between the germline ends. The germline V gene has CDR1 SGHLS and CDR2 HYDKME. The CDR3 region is CASSLGGPYEQYF. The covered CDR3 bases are TGTGCCAGCTCTCTGGGGGGTCCCTATGAACAGTAC.

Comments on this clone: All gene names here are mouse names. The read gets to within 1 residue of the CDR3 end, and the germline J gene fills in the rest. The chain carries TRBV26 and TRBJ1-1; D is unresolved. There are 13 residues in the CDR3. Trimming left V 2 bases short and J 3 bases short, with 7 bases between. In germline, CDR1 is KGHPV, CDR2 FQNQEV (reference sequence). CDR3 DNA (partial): TGTGCCAGCAGTCTGCAGCTTGACACAGAAGTCTTC. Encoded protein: CASSLQLDTEVF. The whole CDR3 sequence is CASSLQLDTEVFF.

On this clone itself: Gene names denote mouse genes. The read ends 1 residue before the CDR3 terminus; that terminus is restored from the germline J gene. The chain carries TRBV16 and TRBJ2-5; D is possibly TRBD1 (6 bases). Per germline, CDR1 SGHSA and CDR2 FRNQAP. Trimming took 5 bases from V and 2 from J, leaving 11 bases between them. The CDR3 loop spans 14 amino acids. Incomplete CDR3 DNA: TGTGCAAGCAGCCCCCGGGACATCCAAGACACCCAGTAC. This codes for CASSPRDIQDTQY. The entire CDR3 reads CASSPRDIQDTQYF.

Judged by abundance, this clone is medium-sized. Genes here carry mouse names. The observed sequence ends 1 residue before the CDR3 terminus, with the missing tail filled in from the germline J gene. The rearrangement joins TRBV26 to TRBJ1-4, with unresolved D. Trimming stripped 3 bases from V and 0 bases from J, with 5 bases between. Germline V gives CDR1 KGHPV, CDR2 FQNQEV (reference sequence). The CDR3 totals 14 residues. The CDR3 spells CASSLTISNERLFF. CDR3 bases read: TGTGCCAGCAGTCTCACAATTTCCAACGAAAGATTATTT.

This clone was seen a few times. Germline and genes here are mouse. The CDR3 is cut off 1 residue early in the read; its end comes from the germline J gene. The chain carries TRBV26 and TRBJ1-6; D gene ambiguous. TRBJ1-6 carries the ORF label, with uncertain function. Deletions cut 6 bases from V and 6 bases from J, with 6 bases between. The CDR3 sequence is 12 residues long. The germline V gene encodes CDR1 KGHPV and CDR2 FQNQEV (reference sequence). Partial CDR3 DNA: TGTGCCAGCAGCCGGGGTAATTCGCCCCTCTAC. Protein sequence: CASSRGNSPLY. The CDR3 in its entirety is CASSRGNSPLYF.

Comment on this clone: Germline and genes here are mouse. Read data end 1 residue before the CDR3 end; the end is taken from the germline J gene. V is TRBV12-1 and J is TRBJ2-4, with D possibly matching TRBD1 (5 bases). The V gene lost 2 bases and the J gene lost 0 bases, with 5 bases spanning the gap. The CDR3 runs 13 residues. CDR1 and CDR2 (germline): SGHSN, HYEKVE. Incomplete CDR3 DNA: TGTGCCAGCTCTCGACAGAGTCAAAACACCTTGTAC. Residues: CASSRQSQNTLY. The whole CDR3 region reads CASSRQSQNTLYF.

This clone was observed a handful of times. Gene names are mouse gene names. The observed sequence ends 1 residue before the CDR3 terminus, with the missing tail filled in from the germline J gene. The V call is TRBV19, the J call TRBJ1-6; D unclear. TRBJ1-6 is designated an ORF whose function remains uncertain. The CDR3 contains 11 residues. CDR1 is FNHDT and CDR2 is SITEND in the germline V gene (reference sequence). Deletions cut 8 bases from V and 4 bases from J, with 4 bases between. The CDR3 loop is CAREYNSPLYF. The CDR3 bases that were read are TGTGCCAGGGAATATAATTCGCCCCTCTAC.

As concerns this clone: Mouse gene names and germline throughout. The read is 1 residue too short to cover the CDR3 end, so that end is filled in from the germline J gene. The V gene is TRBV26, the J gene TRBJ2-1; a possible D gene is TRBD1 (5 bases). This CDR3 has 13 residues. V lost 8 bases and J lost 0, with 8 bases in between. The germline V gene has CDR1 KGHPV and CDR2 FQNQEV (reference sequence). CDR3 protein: CASLGHNYAEQFF. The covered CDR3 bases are TGTGCCAGCCTCGGACATAACTATGCTGAGCAGTTC. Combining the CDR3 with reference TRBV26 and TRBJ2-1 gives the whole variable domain NSKVIQTPRYLVKGQGQKAKMRCIPEKGHPVVFWYQQNKNNEFKFLINFQNQEVLQQIDMTEKRFSAECPSNSPCSLEIQSSEAGDSALYLCASLGHNYAEQFFGPGTRLTVL.

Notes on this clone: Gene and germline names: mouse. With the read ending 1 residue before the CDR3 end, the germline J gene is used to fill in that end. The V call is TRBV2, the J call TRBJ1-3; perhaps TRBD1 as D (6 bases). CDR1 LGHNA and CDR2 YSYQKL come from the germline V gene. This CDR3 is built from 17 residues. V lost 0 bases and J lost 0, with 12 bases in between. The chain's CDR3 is CASSQDGTPNSGNTLYF. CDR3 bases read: TGTGCCAGCAGCCAAGACGGGACACCAAATTCTGGAAATACGCTCTAT.

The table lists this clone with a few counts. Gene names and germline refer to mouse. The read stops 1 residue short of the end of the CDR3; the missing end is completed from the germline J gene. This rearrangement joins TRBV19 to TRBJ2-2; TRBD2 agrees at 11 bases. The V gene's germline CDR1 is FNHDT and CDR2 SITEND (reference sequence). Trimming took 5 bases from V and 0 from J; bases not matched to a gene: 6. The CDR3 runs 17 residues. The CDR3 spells CASSPGLGGSNTGQLYF. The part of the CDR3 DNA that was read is TGTGCCAGCAGCCCAGGACTGGGGGGCTCAAACACCGGGCAGCTCTAC.

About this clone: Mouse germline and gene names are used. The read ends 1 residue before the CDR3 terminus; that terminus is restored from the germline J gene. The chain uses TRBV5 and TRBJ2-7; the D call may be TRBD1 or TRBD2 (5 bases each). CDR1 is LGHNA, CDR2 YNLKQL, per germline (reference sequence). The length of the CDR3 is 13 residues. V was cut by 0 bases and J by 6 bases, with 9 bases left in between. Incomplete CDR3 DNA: TGTGCCAGCAGCCAAGAGCGGGGGAGTGAACAGTAC. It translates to CASSQERGSEQY. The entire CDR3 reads CASSQERGSEQYF.

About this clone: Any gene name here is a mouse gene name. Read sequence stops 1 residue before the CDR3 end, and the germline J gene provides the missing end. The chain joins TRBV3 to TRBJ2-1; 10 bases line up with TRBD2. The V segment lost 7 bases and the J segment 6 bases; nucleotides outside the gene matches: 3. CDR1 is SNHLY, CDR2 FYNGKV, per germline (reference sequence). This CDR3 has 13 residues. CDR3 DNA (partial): TGTGCCAGCACCCTGGGGGGGCTTGCTGAGCAGTTC. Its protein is CASTLGGLAEQF. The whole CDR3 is CASTLGGLAEQFF.

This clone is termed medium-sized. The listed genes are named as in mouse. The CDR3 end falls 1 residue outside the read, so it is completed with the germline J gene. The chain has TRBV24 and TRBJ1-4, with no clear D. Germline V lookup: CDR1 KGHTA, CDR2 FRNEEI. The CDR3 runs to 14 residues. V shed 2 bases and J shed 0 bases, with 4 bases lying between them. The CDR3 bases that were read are TGTGCCAGCAGTCTGGCTATTTCCAACGAAAGATTATTT. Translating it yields CASSLAISNERLF. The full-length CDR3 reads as CASSLAISNERLFF.

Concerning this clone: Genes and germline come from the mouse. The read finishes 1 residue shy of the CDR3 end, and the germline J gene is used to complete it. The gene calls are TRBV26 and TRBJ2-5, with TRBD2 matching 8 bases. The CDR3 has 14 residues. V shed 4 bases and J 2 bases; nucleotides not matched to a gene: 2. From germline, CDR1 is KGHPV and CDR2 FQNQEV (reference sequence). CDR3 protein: CASSPTGVQDTQYF. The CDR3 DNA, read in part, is TGTGCCAGCAGTCCGACTGGGGTCCAAGACACCCAGTAC.

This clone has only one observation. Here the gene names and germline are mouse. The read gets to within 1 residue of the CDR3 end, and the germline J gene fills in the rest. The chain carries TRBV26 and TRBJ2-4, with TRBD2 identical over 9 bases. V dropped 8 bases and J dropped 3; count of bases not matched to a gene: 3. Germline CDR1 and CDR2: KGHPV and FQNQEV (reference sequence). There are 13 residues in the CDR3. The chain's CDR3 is CASAGTGQNTLYF. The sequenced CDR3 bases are TGTGCCAGCGCCGGGACTGGGCAAAACACCTTGTAC.

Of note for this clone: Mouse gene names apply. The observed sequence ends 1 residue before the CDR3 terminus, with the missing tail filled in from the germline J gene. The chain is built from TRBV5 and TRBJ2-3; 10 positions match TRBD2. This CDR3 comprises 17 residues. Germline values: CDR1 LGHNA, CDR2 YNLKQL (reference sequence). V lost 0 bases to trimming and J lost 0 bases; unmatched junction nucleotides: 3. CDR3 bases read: TGTGCCAGCAGCCAAGACTGGGGGGGCGCTAGTGCAGAAACGCTGTAT. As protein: CASSQDWGGASAETLY. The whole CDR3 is CASSQDWGGASAETLYF.